The 3 T cell receptor beta chains reported below all come from one sample, sequenced in a study of cytomegalovirus exposure and HLA in healthy donors. The PCR was carried out with 60 Vbeta primers and 13 Jbeta primers. The protocol was immunoSEQ multiplex PCR, while the TCRdb copy is restricted to in-frame clones and leaves out a portion. The table records 150,000 to 200,000 clones, around 70% of them present only once. Sequencing used PBMCs. Receptor source: a male donor in good health and CMV-seronegative.

The CDR3 loop reads CASSQDGAVNIQYF. The CDR3 DNA reads as TGCGCCAGCAGCCAAGATGGCGCGGTAAACATTCAGTACTTC. The genes are TRBV4-1 and TRBJ2-4, with D hard to call. The germline V and J ends were trimmed by 0 bases and 6 bases, with 9 bases remaining between them. The CDR3 is made up of 14 amino acids. Germline-derived CDR1 and CDR2 are MGHRA and YSYEKL.

CDR3 residues: CASSQGRGQPQHF. The CDR3 DNA sequence: TGTGCCAGCAGCCAGGGGCGTGGTCAGCCCCAGCATTTT. This chain connects TRBV14 to TRBJ1-5; D might be TRBD1 (5 bases). V lost 3 bases and J 6 bases, leaving 9 bases between the germline ends. This CDR3 region has 13 residues. Germline assignment: CDR1 SGHDN and CDR2 FVKESK. Filled out from reference TRBV14 and TRBJ1-5, the complete variable domain reads EAGVTQFPSHSVIEKGQTVTLRCDPISGHDNLYWYRRVMGKEIKFLLHFVKESKQDESGMPNNRFLAERTGGTYSTLKVQPAELEDSGVYFCASSQGRGQPQHFGDGTRLSIL.

The chain has TRBV2 and TRBJ1-6, with 10 bases matching TRBD1. Trimming removed 2 bases from V and 7 bases from J; junction bases left unmatched: 2. Germline CDR1 SNHLY, CDR2 FYNNEI. The CDR3 totals 15 residues. The CDR3 reads CASSEWTGGNSPLHF. As DNA, the CDR3 is TGTGCCAGCAGTGAATGGACAGGGGGAAATTCACCCCTCCACTTT. The full variable domain, its missing parts supplied by reference TRBV2 and TRBJ1-6, is EPEVTQTPSHQVTQMGQEVILRCVPISNHLYFYWYRQILGQKVEFLVSFYNNEISEKSEIFDDQFSVERPDGSNFTLKIRSTKLEDSAMYFCASSEWTGGNSPLHFGNGTRLTVT.